The 21 T cell receptor beta chains below come from one sample, sequenced in a study of blood T cell repertoires in COVID-19. Profiling relied on immunoSEQ multiplex PCR, and the TCRdb table lists in-frame clones only, not all of them. The sample yields some 76,000 clones, 90% seen once. The sequencing sample was made of peripheral blood. These receptors all stem from a woman between 18 and 29 years old with acute or convalescent COVID-19.

The CDR3 is CASSPNGLAGAEETQYF. In DNA, the CDR3 is TGCGCCAGCAGCCCGAACGGACTAGCGGGAGCGGAAGAGACCCAGTACTTC. The rearrangement links TRBV5-1 to TRBJ2-5; 13 bases are shared with TRBD2. The CDR3 contains 17 residues. Germline V lookup: CDR1 SGHRS, CDR2 YFSETQ. V lost 4 bases to trimming and J lost 3 bases; unmatched junction nucleotides: 9.

The chain joins TRBV27 to TRBJ1-4; 11 bases agree with TRBD1. The trim removed 6 bases at V and 7 bases at J, leaving 7 bases unmatched. Germline loops: CDR1 MNHEY, CDR2 SMNVEV (reference sequence). CDR3 size: 15 residues. CDR3 loop: CASSPPGQGVEKLFF. DNA for the CDR3: TGTGCCAGCAGCCCCCCGGGACAGGGGGTTGAAAAACTGTTTTTT. Complete variable domain (other parts from reference TRBV27 and TRBJ1-4): EAQVTQNPRYLITVTGKKLTVTCSQNMNHEYMSWYRQDPGLGLRQIYYSMNVEVTDKGDVPEGYKVSRKEKRNFPLILESPSPNQTSLYFCASSPPGQGVEKLFFGSGTQLSVL.

This chain joins TRBV4-1 and TRBJ2-7, with D possibly matching TRBD1 (6 bases). CDR3 size: 17 residues. CDR1 and CDR2 (germline): MGHRA, YSYEKL. Trimming cost V 0 bases and J 3 bases, with 18 bases left between them. CDR3 in amino acids: CASSQDMRDNTFYEQYF. CDR3 DNA: TGCGCCAGCAGCCAAGATATGAGGGACAATACTTTCTACGAGCAGTACTTC.

The chain has TRBV28 and TRBJ1-2; D gene uncertain. The CDR3 runs to 14 residues. Germline-derived CDR1 and CDR2 are MDHEN and SYDVKM. Trimming pared 7 bases from V and 4 bases from J, leaving 16 bases between. The CDR3 is CASISPPRGYGYTF. The CDR3 DNA sequence: TGTGCCAGCATTTCCCCCCCCCGGGGCTATGGCTACACCTTC.

CDR3 DNA sequence: TGTGCCAGCAGTTTGAGTAGGACCCAGTACTTC. This translates into CASSLSRTQYF. V and J are TRBV28 and TRBJ2-5; no definite D call. Germline V gives CDR1 MDHEN, CDR2 SYDVKM. The V and J ends lost 3 bases and 7 bases respectively, with 6 bases between them. The CDR3 is 11 amino acids.

This clone was picked up one time. J is TRBJ1-6 and V is TRBV7-9; D may be TRBD1 (6 bases). This CDR3 region has 18 residues. CDR1 and CDR2 (germline): SEHNR, FQNEAQ (reference sequence). V lost 1 base, J lost 7 bases, and 20 bases lay in between. The CDR3 coding sequence is TGTGCCAGCAGCTTAGAAAGGGCTACAGGGTTTGAGAATTCACCCCTCCACTTT. This translates into CASSLERATGFENSPLHF.

The chain employs TRBV30 and TRBJ1-2; weak D call: TRBD1 (5 bases). This CDR3 has 15 amino acids. The germline CDR1 and CDR2 sequences are GTSNPN and SVGIG (reference sequence). V dropped 1 base and J dropped 8 bases, with 20 bases sitting between them. The CDR3 region has the DNA TGTGCCTGGAGTGACGGGACTCTCCCCATAGGAGGCTACACCTTC. Protein: CAWSDGTLPIGGYTF.

This rearrangement joins TRBV3-1 (or the pseudogene TRBV3-2) to TRBJ1-1, with TRBD1 identical over 7 bases. V lost 4 bases, J lost 1 base, and 9 bases stayed unmatched. The germline V gene encodes CDR1 LGHDT and CDR2 YNNKEL (reference sequence). CDR3 length: 16 amino acids. CDR3 DNA sequence: TGTGCCAGCAGCCGACAGGGTGGGGCCCCGAACACTGAAGCTTTCTTT. It translates to CASSRQGGAPNTEAFF.

The V gene is TRBV28, the J gene TRBJ1-1, with 9 positions matching TRBD1. In germline, CDR1 is MDHEN, CDR2 SYDVKM. The CDR3 contains 14 residues. V was pared by 6 bases and J by 2 bases, with 4 bases of the junction left unmatched. CDR3 sequence reads: CASRRDRENTEAFF. The DNA of the CDR3 is TGTGCCAGCAGACGGGACAGGGAAAACACTGAAGCTTTCTTT.

This clone showed up just a few times. The J gene is TRBJ2-7, the V gene TRBV6-2 or TRBV6-3; 7 bases fit TRBD2. The germline V gene encodes CDR1 MNHEY and CDR2 SVGEGT. V gave up 6 bases and J gave up 0 bases; unmatched junction bases: 11. The CDR3 consists of 16 residues. This CDR3 is CASSSPRTRLSYEQYF. The CDR3 region has the DNA TGTGCCAGCAGCTCCCCGCGGACTAGGCTCTCCTACGAGCAGTACTTC.

The V call is TRBV28, the J call TRBJ1-1, with 8 bases that match TRBD1. CDR1 MDHEN and CDR2 SYDVKM come from the germline V gene. This CDR3 contains 17 residues. Germline trimming cut 6 bases from V and 4 bases from J; bases unmatched to any gene: 16. The CDR3 DNA follows: TGTGCCAGCAGATTAGCTTATCCCGGGACAGGATCCACTGAAGCTTTCTTT. Protein: CASRLAYPGTGSTEAFF.

V is TRBV6-5 and J is TRBJ1-1, with D possibly matching TRBD1 (5 bases). This CDR3 comprises 13 residues. Germline CDR1 and CDR2: MNHEY and SVGAGI. V was pared by 4 bases and J by 1 base, with 7 bases between. CDR3 in DNA: TGTGCCAGCAGTTTTCAGGGGAACACTGAAGCTTTCTTT. Translation gives CASSFQGNTEAFF.

The rearrangement uses TRBV7-9 and TRBJ2-3; 10 bases fit TRBD1. The CDR3 is made up of 15 amino acids. Germline CDR1 and CDR2: SEHNR and FQNEAQ (reference sequence). J was trimmed by 6 bases and V by 5 bases; bases with no gene match: 8. The CDR3 loop is CASSGYGTGADTQYF. The CDR3 DNA is TGTGCCAGCAGCGGATACGGGACAGGGGCTGATACGCAGTATTTT.

The genes are TRBV10-3 and TRBJ2-7, with D possibly TRBD2 on 6 matching bases. Germline V gene sequence: CDR1 ENHRY, CDR2 SYGVKD. Trimming took off 2 bases at V and 3 bases at J, with 11 bases between the two ends. This CDR3 is 14 amino acids long. In DNA form, the CDR3 reads TGTGCCATCAGTGAGGGTAGCGGAAACTACGAGCAGTACTTC. Translation gives CAISEGSGNYEQYF.

The chain joins TRBV28 to TRBJ1-1; TRBD1 agrees at 10 bases. V was pared by 5 bases and J by 6 bases, with 9 bases of the junction left unmatched. Per germline, CDR1 MDHEN and CDR2 SYDVKM. The CDR3 sequence is 15 residues long. In nucleotides, the CDR3 is TGTGCCAGCAGTCCGCACCCGGGACAGGGGCCTGAAGCTTTCTTT. Its translation is CASSPHPGQGPEAFF.

The CDR3 region has the DNA TGTGCCAGCAGTTTCAGACAAACGAACACCGGGGAGCTGTTTTTT. As protein: CASSFRQTNTGELFF. The chain joins TRBV6-5 to TRBJ2-2; D is unresolved. The CDR3 is 15 residues long. The ends were cut back, 4 bases at V and 0 bases at J, with 9 bases in the middle. The germline CDR1 and CDR2 sequences are MNHEY and SVGAGI.

The genes are TRBV6-5 and TRBJ2-1; D is uncertain. The CDR3 totals 13 residues. The germline CDR1 and CDR2 sequences are MNHEY and SVGAGI. V was shortened by 4 bases and J by 5 bases, with 9 bases between the two germline ends. The CDR3 loop is CASSFDTDNEQFF. In nucleotides, the CDR3 is TGTGCCAGCAGTTTTGACACCGACAATGAGCAGTTCTTC.

This chain joins TRBV19 and TRBJ1-4; no definite D call. Trimming removed 5 bases at V and 7 bases at J, with 17 bases between. The CDR3 length is 15 residues. Germline CDR1 is LNHDA and CDR2 is SQIVND (reference sequence). CDR3 sequence: CASSLEVGRGEKLFF. As DNA, the CDR3 is TGTGCCAGTAGTCTTGAAGTGGGCCGGGGTGAAAAACTGTTTTTT.

The chain employs TRBV7-9 and TRBJ1-3, with 7 bases that match TRBD1. CDR3 length equals 15 residues. V trimming: 5 bases; J trimming: 0 bases; junction bases outside the gene matches: 4. Looked up from germline, CDR1 is SEHNR and CDR2 is FQNEAQ (reference sequence). Written as DNA, the CDR3 is TGTGCCAGCAGCCACGACAGGGCCTCTGGAAACACCATATATTTT. The encoded protein is CASSHDRASGNTIYF.

This clone has just one count. V is TRBV25-1 and J is TRBJ2-1, with D unclear. This CDR3 comprises 12 residues. Between the trimmed V and J ends, which lost 5 bases and 9 bases, there was a span of 11 bases. The germline gives CDR1 MGHDK, CDR2 SYGVNS. CDR3 region: CASSSRLSEQFF. The CDR3 nucleotides are TGTGCCAGCAGTTCCCGACTCAGTGAGCAGTTCTTC.

The chain combines TRBV5-1 with TRBJ2-1; TRBD2 agrees at 10 bases. The CDR3 covers 17 residues. V trimming: 0 bases; J trimming: 4 bases; junction bases outside the gene matches: 7. In germline, CDR1 is SGHRS, CDR2 YFSETQ. CDR3 in DNA: TGCGCCAGCAGCTTGGTTAGCGGGGGGTTACCATACAATGAGCAGTTCTTC. This encodes CASSLVSGGLPYNEQFF.